The 9 T cell receptor beta chains listed next were all sequenced from one sample in a study of cytomegalovirus exposure and HLA in healthy donors (dated by TCRdb to about 2017). The receptor library was made with the immunoSEQ multiplex PCR assay. For the multiplex PCR, a mixture combining 60 forward primers for TCR Vbeta segments and 13 reverse primers for TCR Jbeta segments was used. TCRdb carries this immuneACCESS record with in-frame sequences only. Its versions omit some clonotypes, under half of them owing to an unresolved V gene in the studies checked, with the rest unexplained. The sample's own table lists roughly 84,000 clones. Approximately 0.63% of the sample is held by the ten biggest clonotypes. Sequencing was carried out using PBMCs. Every receptor here comes from a man aged 50 to 60 in good health and CMV-seronegative.

V gene TRBV9 combines with J gene TRBJ1-1; 8 positions agree with TRBD1. The CDR3 has 16 residues. Trimming removed 6 bases from V and 5 bases from J; junction bases left unmatched: 15. Per the germline V gene, CDR1 is SGDLS and CDR2 is YYNGEE. CDR3 loop: CASNRAQDRAGTEAFF. In DNA, the CDR3 is TGTGCCAGCAATCGCGCCCAGGACAGGGCCGGGACTGAAGCTTTCTTT.

V gene TRBV19 combines with J gene TRBJ1-5; TRBD1 matches 7 bases. With 4 bases clipped from V and 0 bases from J, the junction kept 6 bases outside the gene matches. CDR3 size: 16 residues. Germline V gene lookup returns CDR1 LNHDA and CDR2 SQIVND (reference sequence). The CDR3 coding sequence is TGTGCCAGTAGTACGGACAGGCGATATAGCAATCAGCCCCAGCATTTT. This translates into CASSTDRRYSNQPQHF.

The V call is TRBV4-2, the J call TRBJ2-7, with no clear D. The germline V and J ends were trimmed by 0 bases and 1 base, with 7 bases remaining between them. The CDR3 extends over 14 amino acids. Germline lookup yields CDR1 LGHNA and CDR2 YNFKEQ. DNA of the CDR3: TGTGCCAGCAGCCAAGACCCCCTTTCCTACGAGCAGTACTTC. This encodes CASSQDPLSYEQYF.

This chain connects TRBV5-1 to TRBJ1-4; D is perhaps TRBD1 (6 bases). This CDR3 is built from 15 residues. CDR1 and CDR2 from the germline V gene are SGHRS and YFSETQ. The V and J ends lost 4 bases and 8 bases respectively, with 18 bases between them. The CDR3 loop reads CASSVQTGRGEKLFF. Written as DNA, the CDR3 is TGCGCCAGCAGCGTTCAAACAGGGAGGGGAGAAAAACTGTTTTTT.

The V call is TRBV4-3, the J call TRBJ2-7, with D possibly matching TRBD2 (5 bases). This CDR3 contains 14 residues. Trimming removed 0 bases from V and 6 bases from J, with 12 bases in between. Germline values: CDR1 LGHNA, CDR2 YSLEER. CDR3 DNA sequence: TGCGCCAGCAGCCAAGATCCCGGGGTTGGCGAGCAGTACTTC. Translating gives CASSQDPGVGEQYF.

J is TRBJ2-1 and V is TRBV28, with 8 positions matching TRBD1. CDR3 length: 14 amino acids. Trimming removed 6 bases from V and 4 bases from J; junction bases left unmatched: 5. Germline V gives CDR1 MDHEN, CDR2 SYDVKM. CDR3 DNA: TGTGCCAGCAGAACGACAGGGGATTACAATGAGCAGTTCTTC. Translated: CASRTTGDYNEQFF.

This sequence joins TRBV10-1 and TRBJ1-2; 8 bases agree with TRBD1. In germline, CDR1 is WNHNN, CDR2 SYGVQD (reference sequence). The CDR3 covers 14 residues. The V gene end was trimmed by 4 bases and the J gene end by 8 bases; junction bases not matched to a gene: 9. The CDR3 protein is CASSAGTGVGGYTF. Here the CDR3 DNA reads TGCGCCAGCAGTGCCGGGACAGGCGTCGGCGGCTACACCTTC.

V and J are TRBV7-9 and TRBJ2-3; no clear D. The germline V gene encodes CDR1 SEHNR and CDR2 FQNEAQ (reference sequence). Trimming took 1 base from V and 2 from J, leaving 7 bases between them. CDR3 length: 14 residues. In DNA form, the CDR3 reads TGTGCCAGCAGCTTAGTTATAGACACAGATACGCAGTATTTT. Encoded protein: CASSLVIDTDTQYF. Full variable domain (remainder filled in from reference TRBV7-9 and TRBJ2-3): DTGVSQNPRHKITKRGQNVTFRCDPISEHNRLYWYRQTLGQGPEFLTYFQNEAQLEKSRLLSDRFSAERPKGSFSTLEIQRTEQGDSAMYLCASSLVIDTDTQYFGPGTRLTVL.

The V and J genes are TRBV7-9 and TRBJ1-1, with 7 bases identical to TRBD1. V shed 3 bases and J 0 bases; nucleotides not matched to a gene: 10. This CDR3 contains 17 residues. Germline CDR1 and CDR2: SEHNR and FQNEAQ (reference sequence). CDR3 sequence reads: CASSFRQGPRVNTEAFF. The CDR3 DNA reads as TGTGCCAGCAGCTTTAGACAGGGTCCCCGCGTGAACACTGAAGCTTTCTTT.